The source of this T cell receptor (beta chain) is a study of blood T cell repertoires in COVID-19. Study summary: Sites across the United States, Italy and Spain contributed samples from acute and convalescent COVID-19. The analysed material was cDNA or gDNA that came from T cells, B-cell-depleted T cells, or PBMCs.

The CDR3 has 13 residues. Trimming took off 3 bases at V and 10 bases at J, with 15 bases between the two ends. Authors' analysis steps: How many nucleated cells were present was estimated from reference gene primer amplification. Only in-frame clones appear in the TCRdb table, and some are missing; sequencing was by immunoSEQ multiplex PCR. V, J and clone size were drawn from that table, and D and trimming were deduced from the DNA. Seen here are approximately 230,000 clones, about 90% observed once, and the top ten hold under 4%. The clonotype was recovered from a man between 18 and 35 years old with active or convalescent COVID-19. Sequenced sample: peripheral blood. The chain recombines TRBV12-3 or TRBV12-4 with TRBJ1-1; maybe TRBD1 (6 bases). The CDR3 DNA follows: TGTGCCAGCAGTTTGAGGGAGGGGGGGAGAGCTTTCTTT. Encoded protein: CASSLREGGRAFF.